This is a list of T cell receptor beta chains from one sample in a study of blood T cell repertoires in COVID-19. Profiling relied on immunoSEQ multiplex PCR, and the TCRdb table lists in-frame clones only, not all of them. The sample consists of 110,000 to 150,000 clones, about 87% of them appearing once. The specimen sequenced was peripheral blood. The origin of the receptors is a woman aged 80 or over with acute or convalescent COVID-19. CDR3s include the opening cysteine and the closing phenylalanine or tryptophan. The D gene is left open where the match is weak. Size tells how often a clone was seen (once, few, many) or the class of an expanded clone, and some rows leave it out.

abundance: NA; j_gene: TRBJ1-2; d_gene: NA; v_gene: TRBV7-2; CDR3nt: TGTGCCAGCAGCTTAGATATCGGCAGGTCAAACTATGGCTACACCTTC; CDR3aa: CASSLDIGRSNYGYTF
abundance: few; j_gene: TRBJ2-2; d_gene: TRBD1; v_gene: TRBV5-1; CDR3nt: TGCGCCAGCAGCTTGGGGACAGGGGCCGGGGAGCTGTTTTTT; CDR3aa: CASSLGTGAGELFF
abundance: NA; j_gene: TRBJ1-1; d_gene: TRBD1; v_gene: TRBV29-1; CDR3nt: TGCAGCGCCGTGGGGACAGTGAACACTGAAGCTTTCTTT; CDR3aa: CSAVGTVNTEAFF
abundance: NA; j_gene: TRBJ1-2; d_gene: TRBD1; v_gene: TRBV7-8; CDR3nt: TGTGCCAGCAGCTTCACAGGGGCTAACTATGGCTACACCTTC; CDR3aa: CASSFTGANYGYTF
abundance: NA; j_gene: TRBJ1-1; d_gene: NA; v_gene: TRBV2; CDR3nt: TGTGCCACTACAACCTCCGGGACAACGAACACTGAAGCTTTCTTT; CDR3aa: CATTTSGTTNTEAFF
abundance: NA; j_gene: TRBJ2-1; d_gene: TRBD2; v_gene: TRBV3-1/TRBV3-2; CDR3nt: TGTGCCAGCAGCCAAGAGTTGGCGGGGGACTCCTACAATGAGCAGTTCTTC; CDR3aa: CASSQELAGDSYNEQFF
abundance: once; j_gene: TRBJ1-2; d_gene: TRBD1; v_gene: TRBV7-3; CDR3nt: TGTGCCAGCAGCCCTGGGACAGACTATGGCTACACCTTC; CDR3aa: CASSPGTDYGYTF
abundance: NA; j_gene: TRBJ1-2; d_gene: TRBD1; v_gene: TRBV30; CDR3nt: TGTGCCTGGAGTCCAGACAGGGGTGGCTACACCTTC; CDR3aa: CAWSPDRGGYTF
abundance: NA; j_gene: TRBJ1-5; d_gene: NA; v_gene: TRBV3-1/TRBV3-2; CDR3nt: TGTGCCAGCAGCCAACAGGGGACAAATCAGCCCCAGCATTTT; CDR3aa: CASSQQGTNQPQHF
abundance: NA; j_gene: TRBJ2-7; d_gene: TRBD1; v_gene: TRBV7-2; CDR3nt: TGTGCCAGCAGCTTCTCGCCCACAGGGGTACGGCGGGAGCAGTACTTC; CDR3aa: CASSFSPTGVRREQYF
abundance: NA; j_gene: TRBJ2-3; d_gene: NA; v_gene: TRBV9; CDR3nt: TGTGCCAGCAGCGCCCTCAGGACAGGAGGGGATACGCAGTATTTT; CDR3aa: CASSALRTGGDTQYF
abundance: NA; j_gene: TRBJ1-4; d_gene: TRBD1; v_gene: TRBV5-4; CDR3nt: TGTGCCAGCAGCTTAACAGGGGGCGCGGGAGATGAAAAACTGTTTTTT; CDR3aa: CASSLTGGAGDEKLFF
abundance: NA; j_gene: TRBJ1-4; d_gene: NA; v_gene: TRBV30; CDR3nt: TGTGCCTGGAGTGCGGGGAGTCTTAATGAAAAACTGTTTTTT; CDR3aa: CAWSAGSLNEKLFF
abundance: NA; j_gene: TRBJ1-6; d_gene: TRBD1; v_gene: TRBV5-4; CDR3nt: TGTGCCAGCAGCGGATCACAGGGGGCGGATTCACCCCTCCACTTT; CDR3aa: CASSGSQGADSPLHF
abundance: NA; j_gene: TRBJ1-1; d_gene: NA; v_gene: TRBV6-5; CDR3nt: TGTGCCAGCAGTTACTTAGGGGCACTGAACACTGAAGCTTTCTTT; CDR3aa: CASSYLGALNTEAFF
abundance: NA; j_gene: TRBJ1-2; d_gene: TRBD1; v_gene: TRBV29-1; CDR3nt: TGCAGCGTCTCCCAGGACAGGAACTATGGCTACACCTTC; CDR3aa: CSVSQDRNYGYTF
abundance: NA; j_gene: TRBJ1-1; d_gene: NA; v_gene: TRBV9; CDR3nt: TGTGCCAGCACCCTAGACACAGGGAGCACTGAAGCTTTCTTT; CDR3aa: CASTLDTGSTEAFF
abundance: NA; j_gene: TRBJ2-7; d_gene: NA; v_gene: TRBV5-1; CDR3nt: TGCGCCAGCAGCTTGGCCGCCGGTGCCACCTACGAGCAGTACTTC; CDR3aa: CASSLAAGATYEQYF
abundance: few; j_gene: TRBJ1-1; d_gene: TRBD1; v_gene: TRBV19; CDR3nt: TGTGCCAGTAGAAGGGACAGGGGAAACACTGAAGCTTTCTTT; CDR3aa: CASRRDRGNTEAFF
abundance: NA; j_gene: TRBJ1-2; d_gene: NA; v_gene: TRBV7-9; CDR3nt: TGTGCCAGCAGCTTAGCTGAGGCGGCGGGCCGCTATGGCTACACCTTC; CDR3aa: CASSLAEAAGRYGYTF